The entry below describes one T cell receptor (beta chain). It has no known antigen specificity. Per-nucleotide qualities are absent, and no much larger clonotype sits a single base away. This specimen's treatment or condition label, per the study, means: approximately nine-day PBMC culture with coronavirus spike peptide pools or control peptides (ViraFEST assay). To expand antigen-specific T cells with peptide pools and then pick out the expanded clonotypes through TCR sequencing, the study relied on the ViraFEST assay. The convalescent patients' positive SARS-CoV-2 PCR tests were from March to December 2020, which was before the Alpha, Beta and Delta variants emerged in the United States. Each well held 2 million or so PBMCs cultured in IMDM containing approximately 5% human AB serum and around 10 IU/ml IL-2, with about 9.4 ug/ml peptide pools added. Half of the culture medium was replaced with fresh IL-2-containing medium on days 3 and 7. CD4+ T cells were isolated after roughly 9 days of culture through negative selection using the EasySep CD4+ T cell isolation kit. Ficoll-Paque Plus gradient centrifugation was used to isolate PBMCs from whole blood, and the isolated PBMCs were then either used fresh or cryopreserved at -140C. Culture conditions were generally each tested in triplicate wells.

The source of the sample is a study of vaccination and CD4 T cells after COVID-19 (dated by TCRdb to between 2021 and 2023). A note on the overall study: SARS-CoV-2 positivity had been established in the convalescent patients by nasal swab PCR, and mild disease was recorded in eight to ten of these patients and severe disease in one. Each participant got two doses of either the Pfizer-BioNTech BNT162b2 vaccine (n=8) or the Moderna mRNA-1273 vaccine (n=2). The cultures were stimulated with overlapping spike peptide pools from SARS-CoV-2 and from the common cold coronaviruses HCoV-NL63, HCoV-OC43 and HCoV-229E. Six males and four females were included in the convalescent cohort, with two Hispanic individuals, seven Caucasians, two Asians and one multiracial person represented. The spike-specific CD4+ TCR repertoire was compared before and after mRNA vaccination in around ten COVID-19 convalescent patients and 4 infection-naive healthy vaccine recipients. Post-vaccine blood samples were collected a median of about 72 days after the second vaccine dose, ranging from roughly 12 to 241 days. Post-COVID blood samples from convalescent patients were collected a median of about 110 days after diagnosis, with a range of roughly 35 to 180 days. Control cultures used a CEFX viral epitope pool as positive control, an HIV-1 Nef peptide pool as negative control, or no peptide. General findings and caveats noted by the study authors: The median number of SARS-CoV-2-reactive clonotypes rose from about 19 after infection to about 40 after vaccination, but the change was not significant. Of the vaccine-specific clones found in convalescent patients, nearly all (304 of 307) were mono-reactive for SARS-CoV-2 spike instead of being cross-reactive with common cold coronaviruses. In convalescent patients, a median around 84% of post-vaccine SARS-CoV-2-reactive clones were detected only after vaccination, and vaccine-specific priming was suggested by this finding. Relatively few convalescent patients were included in the study, and early timepoints after natural infection were not analyzed.

Receptor libraries were prepared by PCR. DNA from cultured CD4+ T cells was subjected to TCR sequencing with the Oncomine TCR Beta short-read assay at the Johns Hopkins FTIC core. The QIAamp micro DNA kit was used to extract genomic DNA from the cultured CD4+ T cells. Oncomine TCR Beta libraries from cultured CD4+ T cells were pooled using unique dual indexes and sequenced on an Illumina iSeq 100. The original pipeline was this. Non-productive sequences were removed, and CDR3s that did not start with C, did not end with F or W, or were shorter than 7 amino acids were discarded. Antigen-specific clonotypes were identified with the MANAFEST web application by comparing peptide-stimulated wells with reference and other culture wells. To be called positive, a clone needed an FDR below 0.05, an odds ratio above 5, and a productive frequency above 0.1% in at least two of three replicate wells. A clonotype counted as cross-reactive if it showed significant expansion both in the SARS-CoV-2 spike wells and in at least one common cold coronavirus spike condition. Using R version 3.6.1, CDR3 homology was evaluated through Levenshtein distances (stringdist) along with unrooted phylogenetic trees (ape). The public reads were quality trimmed at Q25 with fastp and then assembled into clones with MiXCR by TCRdb, keeping productive beta chains. A single entry per CDR3 protein holds the most common genes and DNA from its merged rows. The V and J calls shown here were made by TCRdb, not taken from the authors' results. The sample includes over 5,000 distinct CDR3 sequences, with 40% to 50% observed a single time. Together, the top ten hold approximately 22% of the sample.

From cysteine to phenylalanine, the CDR3 is 13 amino acids long. Of all the DNA, just the CDR3 is kept, 39 bases in frame from base 1. CDR1 and CDR2 are read off the germline V gene as SGHNT and YENEEA. V gives up 5 bases and J gives up 1 base, and the segment between their germline ends measures 8 bases. Rearrangement joined TRBV11-3 to TRBJ1-1; the D gene remains uncertain. This clonotype originated in a human donor who had recovered from COVID-19. Material: CD4+ T cells from blood, cultured in vitro. The DNA reads TGTGCCAGCAGCCGATCAGAGAACACTGAAGCTTTCTTT. Translated, this gives CASSRSENTEAFF.